This T cell receptor (beta chain) emerged from a study of spatial heterogeneity in lung cancer. Study-level information: The donor population consisted of just over 70 patients with untreated, early-stage non-small cell lung cancer. Alpha-chain sequences were detected in numbers that were consistently lower than beta-chain sequences.

Overall study results and limits: Ubiquitous expanded tumor TCRs appeared in blood more at resection than follow-up.

Carried by each TCR cDNA molecule was a unique molecular identifier. A single record per CDR3 protein comes from TCRdb applying MiXCR to the 5' RACE reads. Of about 50,000 distinct CDR3 sequences in the sample, around 6.7% are singletons; the top ten hold 35%. There are 14 residues in the CDR3. In germline, CDR1 is SQVTM, CDR2 ANQGSEA. V lost 5 bases and J lost 5; bases outside the gene matches: 5. As for time point: blood at routine non-recurrence follow-up after resection. Whole RNA from tumor, nontumor lung or frozen PBMC was sequenced unsorted. For this clonotype: What it recognizes is unknown.

The TCR was taken from a female donor with early-stage non-small cell lung cancer. The genes are TRBV29-1 and TRBJ2-4, with 11 bases lining up with TRBD1. The source was PBMCs, collected at follow-up. CDR3 sequence reads: CSVRDRGEENIQYF. The CDR3, as DNA: TGCAGCGTTAGGGACAGGGGGGAGGAAAACATTCAGTACTTC.